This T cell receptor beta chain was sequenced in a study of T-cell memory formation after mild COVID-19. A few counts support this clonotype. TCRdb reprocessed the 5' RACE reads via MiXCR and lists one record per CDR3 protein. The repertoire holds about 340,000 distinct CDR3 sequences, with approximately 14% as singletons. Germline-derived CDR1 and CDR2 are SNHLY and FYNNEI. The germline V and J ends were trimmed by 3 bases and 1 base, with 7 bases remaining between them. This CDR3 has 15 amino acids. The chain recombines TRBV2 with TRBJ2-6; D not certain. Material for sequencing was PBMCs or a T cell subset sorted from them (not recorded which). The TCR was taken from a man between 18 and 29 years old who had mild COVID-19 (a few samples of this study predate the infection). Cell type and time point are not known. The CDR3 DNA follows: TGTGCCAGCAGTGATCCCCGGTCTGGGGCCAACGTCCTGACTTTC. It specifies CASSDPRSGANVLTF.